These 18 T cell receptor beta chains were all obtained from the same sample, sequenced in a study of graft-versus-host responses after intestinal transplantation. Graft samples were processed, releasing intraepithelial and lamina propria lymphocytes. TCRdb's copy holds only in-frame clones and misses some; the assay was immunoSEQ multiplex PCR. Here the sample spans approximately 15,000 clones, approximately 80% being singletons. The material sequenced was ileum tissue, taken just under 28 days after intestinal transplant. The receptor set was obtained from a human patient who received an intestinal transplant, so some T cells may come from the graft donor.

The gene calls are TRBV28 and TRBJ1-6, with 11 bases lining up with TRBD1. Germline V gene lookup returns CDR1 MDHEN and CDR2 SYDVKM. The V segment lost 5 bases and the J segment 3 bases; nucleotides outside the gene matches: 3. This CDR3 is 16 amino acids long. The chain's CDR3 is CASSPGTGGYNSPLHF. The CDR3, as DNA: TGTGCCAGCAGTCCGGGGACAGGGGGCTATAATTCACCCCTCCACTTT.

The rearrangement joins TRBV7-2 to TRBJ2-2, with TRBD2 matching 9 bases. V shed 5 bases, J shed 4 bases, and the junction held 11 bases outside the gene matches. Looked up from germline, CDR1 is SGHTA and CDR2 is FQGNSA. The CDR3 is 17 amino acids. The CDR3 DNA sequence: TGTGCCAGCAGCCCCCGAGGGCGGGGGGGCGGCACCGGGGAGCTGTTTTTT. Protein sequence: CASSPRGRGGGTGELFF.

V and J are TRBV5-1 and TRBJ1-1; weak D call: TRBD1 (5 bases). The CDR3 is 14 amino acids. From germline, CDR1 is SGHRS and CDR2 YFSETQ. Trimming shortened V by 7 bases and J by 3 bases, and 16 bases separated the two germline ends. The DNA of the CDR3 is TGCGCCAGCGGTAGGGGCGGAGGGTACACTGAAGCTTTCTTT. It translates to CASGRGGGYTEAFF.

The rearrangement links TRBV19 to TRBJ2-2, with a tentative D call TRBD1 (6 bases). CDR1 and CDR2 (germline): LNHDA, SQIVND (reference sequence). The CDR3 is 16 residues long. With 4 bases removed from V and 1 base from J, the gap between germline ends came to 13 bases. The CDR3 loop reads CASSRGHTLNTGELFF. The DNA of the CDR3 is TGTGCCAGTAGTAGGGGACATACCTTGAACACCGGGGAGCTGTTTTTT.

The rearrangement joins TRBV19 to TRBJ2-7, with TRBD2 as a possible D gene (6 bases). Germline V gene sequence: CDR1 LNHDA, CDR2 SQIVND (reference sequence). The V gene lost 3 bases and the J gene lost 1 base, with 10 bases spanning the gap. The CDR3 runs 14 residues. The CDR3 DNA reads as TGTGCCAGTAGTATCGACGGGGGATCCTACGAGCAGTACTTC. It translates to CASSIDGGSYEQYF.

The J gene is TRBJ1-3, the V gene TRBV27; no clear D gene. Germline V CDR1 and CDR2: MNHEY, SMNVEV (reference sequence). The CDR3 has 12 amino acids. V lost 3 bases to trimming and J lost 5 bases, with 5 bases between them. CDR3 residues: CASSFTRNTIYF. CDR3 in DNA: TGTGCCAGCAGTTTTACACGAAACACCATATATTTT.

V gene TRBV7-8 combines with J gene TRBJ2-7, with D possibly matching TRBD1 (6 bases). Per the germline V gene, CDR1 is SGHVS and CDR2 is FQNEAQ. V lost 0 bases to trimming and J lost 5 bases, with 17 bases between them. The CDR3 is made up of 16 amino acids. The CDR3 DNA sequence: TGTGCCAGCAGCTTAGCTGTCCGCCTGGCAGGGGACGAGCAGTACGTC. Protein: CASSLAVRLAGDEQYV.

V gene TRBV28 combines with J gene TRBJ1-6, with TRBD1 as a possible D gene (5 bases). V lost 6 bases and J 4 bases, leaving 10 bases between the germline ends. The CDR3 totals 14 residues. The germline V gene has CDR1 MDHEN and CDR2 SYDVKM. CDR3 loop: CASRIQEYNSPLHF. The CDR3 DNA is TGTGCCAGCAGAATACAGGAATATAATTCACCCCTCCACTTT.

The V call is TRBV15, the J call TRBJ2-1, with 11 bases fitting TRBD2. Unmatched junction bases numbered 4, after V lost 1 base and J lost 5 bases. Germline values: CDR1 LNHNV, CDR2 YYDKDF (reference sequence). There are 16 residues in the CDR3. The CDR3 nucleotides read TGTGCCACCAGCAGAGGCGGGACTAGCGGCAACAATGAGCAGTTCTTC. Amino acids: CATSRGGTSGNNEQFF. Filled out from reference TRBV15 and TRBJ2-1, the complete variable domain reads DAMVIQNPRYQVTQFGKPVTLSCSQTLNHNVMYWYQQKSSQAPKLLFHYYDKDFNNEADTPDNFQSRRPNTSFCFLDIRSPGLGDTAMYLCATSRGGTSGNNEQFFGPGTRLTVL.

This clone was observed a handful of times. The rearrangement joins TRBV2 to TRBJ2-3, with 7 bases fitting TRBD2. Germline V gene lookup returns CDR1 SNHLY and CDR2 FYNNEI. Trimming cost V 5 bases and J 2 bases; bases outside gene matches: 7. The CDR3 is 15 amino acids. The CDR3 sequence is CASSLLARNTDTQYF. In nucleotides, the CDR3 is TGTGCCAGCAGTTTACTAGCGCGGAACACAGATACGCAGTATTTT.

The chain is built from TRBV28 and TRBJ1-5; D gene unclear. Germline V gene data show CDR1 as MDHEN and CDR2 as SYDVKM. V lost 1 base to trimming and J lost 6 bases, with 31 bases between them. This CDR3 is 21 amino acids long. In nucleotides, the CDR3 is TGTGCCAGCAGTTTATTATATAGGAGGTCAGTGGTCCCGGTGGGCGGTCAGCCCCAGCATTTT. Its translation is CASSLLYRRSVVPVGGQPQHF.

The CDR3 is CASSFPTVGGPDTQYF. The DNA for the CDR3 is TGTGCCAGCAGCTTCCCCACAGTAGGGGGTCCAGATACGCAGTATTTT. The V and J genes are TRBV5-6 and TRBJ2-3, with D maybe TRBD1 (6 bases). V shed 2 bases and J shed 4 bases, with 17 bases lying between them. The CDR3 runs 16 residues. Per germline, CDR1 SGHDT and CDR2 YYEEEE.

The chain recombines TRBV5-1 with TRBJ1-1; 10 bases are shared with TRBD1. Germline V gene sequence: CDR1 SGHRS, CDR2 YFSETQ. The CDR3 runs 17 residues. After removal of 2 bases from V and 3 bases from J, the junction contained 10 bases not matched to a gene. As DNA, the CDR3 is TGCGCCAGCAGCTTCCTAGGACAGGGGGATGCTTACACTGAAGCTTTCTTT. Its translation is CASSFLGQGDAYTEAFF.

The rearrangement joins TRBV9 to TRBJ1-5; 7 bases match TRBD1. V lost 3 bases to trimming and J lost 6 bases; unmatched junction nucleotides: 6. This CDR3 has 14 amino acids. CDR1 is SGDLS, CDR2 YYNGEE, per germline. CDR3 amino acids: CASSETGTSQPQHF. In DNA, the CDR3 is TGTGCCAGCAGCGAGACAGGGACCAGTCAGCCCCAGCATTTT.

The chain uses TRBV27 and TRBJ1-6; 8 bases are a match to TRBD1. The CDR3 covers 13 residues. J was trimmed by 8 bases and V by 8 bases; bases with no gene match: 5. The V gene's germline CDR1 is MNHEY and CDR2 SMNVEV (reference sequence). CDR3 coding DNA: TGTGCCAGCGGCAGGGGGCGGGATTCACCCCTCCACTTT. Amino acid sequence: CASGRGRDSPLHF.

The CDR3 DNA reads as TGTGCCAGCAGCTTCTCCCAGTACCAAGAGACCCAGTACTTC. This gives the protein CASSFSQYQETQYF. This chain links TRBV5-4 with TRBJ2-5; D is uncertain. Germline values: CDR1 SGHNT, CDR2 YYREEE (reference sequence). Trimming took off 2 bases at V and 0 bases at J, with 8 bases between the two ends. This CDR3 region has 14 residues.

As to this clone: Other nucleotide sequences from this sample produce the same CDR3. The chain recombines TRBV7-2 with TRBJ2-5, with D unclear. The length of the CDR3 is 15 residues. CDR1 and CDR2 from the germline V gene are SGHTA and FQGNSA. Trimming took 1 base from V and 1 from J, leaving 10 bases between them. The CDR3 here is CASSLGGGPQETQYF. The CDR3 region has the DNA TGTGCCAGCAGCTTAGGTGGTGGCCCCCAAGAGACCCAGTACTTC.

CDR3 amino acids: CASSVRDRVFTDTQYF. As DNA, the CDR3 is TGTGCCAGCAGCGTCCGGGACAGGGTGTTCACAGATACGCAGTATTTT. This chain uses TRBV13 with TRBJ2-3; 9 nucleotides match TRBD1. The CDR3 loop spans 16 amino acids. V lost 5 bases and J lost 2; bases outside the gene matches: 8. Germline CDR1 reads PRHDT; CDR2 reads FYEKMQ (reference sequence).